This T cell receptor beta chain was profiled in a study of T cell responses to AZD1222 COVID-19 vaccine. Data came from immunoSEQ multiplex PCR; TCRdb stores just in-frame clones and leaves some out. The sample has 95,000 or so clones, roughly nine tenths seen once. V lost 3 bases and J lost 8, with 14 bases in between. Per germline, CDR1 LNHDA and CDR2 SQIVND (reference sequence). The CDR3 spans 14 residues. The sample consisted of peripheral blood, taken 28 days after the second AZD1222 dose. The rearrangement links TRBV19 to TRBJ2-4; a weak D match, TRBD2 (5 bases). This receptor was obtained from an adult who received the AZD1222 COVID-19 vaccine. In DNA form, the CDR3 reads TGTGCCAGTAGTATTACCTTTCGGGGAGACATTCAGTACTTC. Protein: CASSITFRGDIQYF.